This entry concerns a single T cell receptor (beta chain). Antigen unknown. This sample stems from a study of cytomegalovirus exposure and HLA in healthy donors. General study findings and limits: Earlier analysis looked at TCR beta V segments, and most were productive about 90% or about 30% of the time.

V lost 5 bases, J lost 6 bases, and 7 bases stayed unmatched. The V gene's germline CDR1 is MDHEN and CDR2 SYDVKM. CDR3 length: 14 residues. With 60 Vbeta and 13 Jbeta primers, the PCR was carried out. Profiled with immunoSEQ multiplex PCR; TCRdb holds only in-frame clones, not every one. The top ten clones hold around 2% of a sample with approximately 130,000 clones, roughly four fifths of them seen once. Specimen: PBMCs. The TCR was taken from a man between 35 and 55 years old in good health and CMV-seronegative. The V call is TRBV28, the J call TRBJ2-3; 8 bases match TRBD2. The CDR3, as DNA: TGTGCCAGCAGTCCCGGGACTAGTCTCGATACGCAGTATTTT. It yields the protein CASSPGTSLDTQYF. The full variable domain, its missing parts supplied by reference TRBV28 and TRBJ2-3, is DVKVTQSSRYLVKRTGEKVFLECVQDMDHENMFWYRQDPGLGLRLIYFSYDVKMKEKGDIPEGYSVSREKKERFSLILESASTNQTSMYLCASSPGTSLDTQYFGPGTRLTVL.